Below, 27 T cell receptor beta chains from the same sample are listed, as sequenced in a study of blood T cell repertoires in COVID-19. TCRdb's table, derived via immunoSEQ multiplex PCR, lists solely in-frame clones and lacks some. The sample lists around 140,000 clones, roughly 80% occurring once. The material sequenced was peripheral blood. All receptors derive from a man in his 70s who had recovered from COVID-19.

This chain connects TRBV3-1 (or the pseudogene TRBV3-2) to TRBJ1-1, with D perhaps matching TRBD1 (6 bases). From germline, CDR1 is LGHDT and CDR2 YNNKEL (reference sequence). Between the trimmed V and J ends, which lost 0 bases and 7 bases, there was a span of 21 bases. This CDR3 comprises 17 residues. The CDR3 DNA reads TGTGCCAGCAGCCAAGATAGGGAGACAGGTCTCCCCTATGAAGCTTTCTTT. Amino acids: CASSQDRETGLPYEAFF.

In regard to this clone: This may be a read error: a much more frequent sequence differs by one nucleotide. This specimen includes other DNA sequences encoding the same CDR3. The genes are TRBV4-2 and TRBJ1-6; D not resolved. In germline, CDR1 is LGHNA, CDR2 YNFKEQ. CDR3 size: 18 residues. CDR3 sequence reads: CASSPQTTFSSYNSPLHF. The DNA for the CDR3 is TGTGCCAGCAGCCCCCAGACGACATTCAGCTCCTATAATTCACCTCTCCACTTT.

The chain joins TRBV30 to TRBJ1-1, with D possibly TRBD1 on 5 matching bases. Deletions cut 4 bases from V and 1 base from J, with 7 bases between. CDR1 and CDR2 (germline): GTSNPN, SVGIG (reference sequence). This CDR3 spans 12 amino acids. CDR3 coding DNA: TGTGCCTGGAATGGACAGAACACTGAAGCTTTCTTT. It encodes CAWNGQNTEAFF.

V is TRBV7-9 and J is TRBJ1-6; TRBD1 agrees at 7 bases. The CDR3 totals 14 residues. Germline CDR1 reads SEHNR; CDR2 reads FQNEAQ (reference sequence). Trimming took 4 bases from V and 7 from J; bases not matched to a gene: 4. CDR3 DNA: TGTGCCAGCAGCTCCGGGACAGCGAATTCACCCCTCCACTTT. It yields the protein CASSSGTANSPLHF.

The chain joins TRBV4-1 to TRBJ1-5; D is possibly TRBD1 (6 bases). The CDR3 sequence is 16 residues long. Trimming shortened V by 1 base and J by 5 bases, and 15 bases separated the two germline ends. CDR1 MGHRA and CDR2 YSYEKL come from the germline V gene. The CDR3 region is CASSQVLGTWDQPQHF. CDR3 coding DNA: TGCGCCAGCAGCCAAGTTCTAGGGACATGGGATCAGCCCCAGCATTTT.

CDR3 loop: CASSTGQGNYEQYF. In nucleotides, the CDR3 is TGTGCCAGCAGCACGGGACAGGGAAACTACGAGCAGTACTTC. This chain joins TRBV7-2 and TRBJ2-7, with TRBD1 matching over 9 bases. Germline V gene lookup returns CDR1 SGHTA and CDR2 FQGNSA. The CDR3 has 14 residues. Trimming at V came to 5 bases and at J to 3 bases, leaving 5 bases not matched to a gene.

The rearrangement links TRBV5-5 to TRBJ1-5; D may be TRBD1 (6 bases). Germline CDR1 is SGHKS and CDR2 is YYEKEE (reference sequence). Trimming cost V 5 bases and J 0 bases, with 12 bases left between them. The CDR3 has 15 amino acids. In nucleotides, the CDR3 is TGTGCCAGCAGTTTAAAGGGGGATAGCAATCAGCCCCAGCATTTT. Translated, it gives CASSLKGDSNQPQHF. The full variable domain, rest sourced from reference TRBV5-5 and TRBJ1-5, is DAGVTQSPTHLIKTRGQQVTLRCSPISGHKSVSWYQQVLGQGPQFIFQYYEKEERGRGNFPDRFSARQFPNYSSELNVNALLLGDSALYLCASSLKGDSNQPQHFGDGTRLSIL.

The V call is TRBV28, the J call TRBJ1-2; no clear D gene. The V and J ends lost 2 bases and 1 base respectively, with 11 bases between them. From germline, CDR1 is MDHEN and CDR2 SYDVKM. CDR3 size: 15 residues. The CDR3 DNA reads TGTGCCAGCAGTTTAATTCGGTCGAATAACTATGGCTACACCTTC. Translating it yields CASSLIRSNNYGYTF.

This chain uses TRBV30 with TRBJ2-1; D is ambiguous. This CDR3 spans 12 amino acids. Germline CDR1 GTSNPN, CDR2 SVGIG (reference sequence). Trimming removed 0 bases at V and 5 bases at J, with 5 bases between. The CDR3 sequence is CAWSVLHNEQFF. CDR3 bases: TGTGCCTGGAGTGTACTCCACAATGAGCAGTTCTTC.

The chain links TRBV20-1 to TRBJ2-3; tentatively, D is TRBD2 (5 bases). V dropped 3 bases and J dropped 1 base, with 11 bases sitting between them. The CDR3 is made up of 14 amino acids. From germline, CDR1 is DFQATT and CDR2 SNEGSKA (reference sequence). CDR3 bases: TGCAGTGCTAGTCTAGCAGATCGCACAGATACGCAGTATTTT. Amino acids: CSASLADRTDTQYF.

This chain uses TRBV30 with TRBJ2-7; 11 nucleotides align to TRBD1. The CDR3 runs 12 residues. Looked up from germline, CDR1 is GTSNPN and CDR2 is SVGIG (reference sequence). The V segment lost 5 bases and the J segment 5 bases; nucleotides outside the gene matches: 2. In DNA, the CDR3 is TGTGCCTGGGGGGACAGGGGGGACGAGCAGTACTTC. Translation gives CAWGDRGDEQYF. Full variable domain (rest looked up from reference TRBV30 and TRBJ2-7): SQTIHQWPATLVQPVGSPLSLECTVEGTSNPNLYWYRQAAGRGLQLLFYSVGIGQISSEVPQNLSASRPQDRQFILSSKKLLLSDSGFYLCAWGDRGDEQYFGPGTRLTVT.

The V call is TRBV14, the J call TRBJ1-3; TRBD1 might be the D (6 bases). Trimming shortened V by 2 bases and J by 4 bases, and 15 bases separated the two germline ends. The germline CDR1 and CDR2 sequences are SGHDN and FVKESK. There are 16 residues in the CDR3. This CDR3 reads CASSQQTGIPGNTIYF. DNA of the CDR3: TGTGCCAGCAGCCAACAAACAGGGATTCCCGGAAACACCATATATTTT.

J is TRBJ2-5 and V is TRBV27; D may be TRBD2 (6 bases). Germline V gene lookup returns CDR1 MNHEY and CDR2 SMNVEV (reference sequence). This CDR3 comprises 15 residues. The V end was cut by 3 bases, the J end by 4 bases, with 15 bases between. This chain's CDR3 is CASSLWAGSAETQYF. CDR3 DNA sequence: TGTGCCAGCAGTTTGTGGGCGGGGAGCGCAGAGACCCAGTACTTC.

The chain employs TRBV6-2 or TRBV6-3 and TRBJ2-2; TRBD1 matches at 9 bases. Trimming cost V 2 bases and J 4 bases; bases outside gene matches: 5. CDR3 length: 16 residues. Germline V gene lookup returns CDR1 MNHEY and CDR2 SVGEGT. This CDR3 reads CASSYRGQGGTGELFF. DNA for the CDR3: TGTGCCAGCAGTTACCGGGGACAGGGAGGCACCGGGGAGCTGTTTTTT.

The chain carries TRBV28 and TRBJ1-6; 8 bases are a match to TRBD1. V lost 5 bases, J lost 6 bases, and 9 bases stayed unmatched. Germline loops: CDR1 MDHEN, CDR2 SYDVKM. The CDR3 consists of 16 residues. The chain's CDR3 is CASSPLTGAANSPLHF. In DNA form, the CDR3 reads TGTGCCAGCAGTCCCTTGACAGGGGCGGCTAATTCACCCCTCCACTTT.

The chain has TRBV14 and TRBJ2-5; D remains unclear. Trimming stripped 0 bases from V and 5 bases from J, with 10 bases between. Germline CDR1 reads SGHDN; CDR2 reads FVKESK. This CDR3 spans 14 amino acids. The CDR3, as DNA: TGTGCCAGCAGCCAAGATCCGCACGGGGAGACCCAGTACTTC. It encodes CASSQDPHGETQYF.

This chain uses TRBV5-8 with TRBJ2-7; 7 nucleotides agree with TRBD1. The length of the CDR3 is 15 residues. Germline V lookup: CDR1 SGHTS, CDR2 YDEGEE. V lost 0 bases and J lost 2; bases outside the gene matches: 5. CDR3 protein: CASSLADRDAYEQYF. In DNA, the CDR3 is TGTGCCAGCAGCTTGGCCGACAGGGATGCCTACGAGCAGTACTTC.

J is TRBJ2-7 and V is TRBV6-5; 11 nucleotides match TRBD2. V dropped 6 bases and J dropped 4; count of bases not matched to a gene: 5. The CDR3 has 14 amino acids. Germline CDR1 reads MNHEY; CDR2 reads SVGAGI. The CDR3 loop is CASSRGLAEYEQYF. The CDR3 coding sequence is TGTGCCAGCAGCCGGGGACTAGCGGAATACGAGCAGTACTTC.

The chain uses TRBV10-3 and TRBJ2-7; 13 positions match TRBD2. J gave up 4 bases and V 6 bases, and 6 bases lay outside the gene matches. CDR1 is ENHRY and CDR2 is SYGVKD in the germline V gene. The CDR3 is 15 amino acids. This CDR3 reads CAIRAGTSGEYEQYF. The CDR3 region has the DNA TGTGCCATCAGAGCTGGGACTAGCGGGGAATACGAGCAGTACTTC.

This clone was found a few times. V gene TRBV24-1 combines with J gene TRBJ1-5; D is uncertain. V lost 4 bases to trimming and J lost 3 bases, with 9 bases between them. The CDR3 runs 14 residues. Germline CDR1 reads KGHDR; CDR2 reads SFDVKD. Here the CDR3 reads CATSDHGSNQPQHF. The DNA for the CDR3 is TGTGCCACCAGTGACCACGGTTCCAATCAGCCCCAGCATTTT.

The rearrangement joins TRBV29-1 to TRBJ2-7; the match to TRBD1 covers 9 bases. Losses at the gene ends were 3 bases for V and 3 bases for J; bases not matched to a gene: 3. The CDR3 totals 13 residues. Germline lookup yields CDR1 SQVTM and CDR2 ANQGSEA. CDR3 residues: CSVDDRGYYEQYF. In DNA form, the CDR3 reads TGCAGCGTTGACGACAGGGGGTACTACGAGCAGTACTTC.

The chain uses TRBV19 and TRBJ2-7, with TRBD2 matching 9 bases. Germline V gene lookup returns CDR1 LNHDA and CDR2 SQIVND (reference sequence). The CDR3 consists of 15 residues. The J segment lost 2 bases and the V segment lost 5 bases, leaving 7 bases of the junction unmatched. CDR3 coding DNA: TGTGCCAGTAGTCGCCCGACTAGCGGTACCTACGAGCAGTACTTC. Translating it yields CASSRPTSGTYEQYF.

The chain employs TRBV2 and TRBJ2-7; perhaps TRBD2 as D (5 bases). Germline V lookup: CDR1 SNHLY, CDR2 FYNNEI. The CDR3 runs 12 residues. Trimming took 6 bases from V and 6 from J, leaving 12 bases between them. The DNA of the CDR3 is TGTGCCAGCAGGTCGCGCGGAGGCGAGCAGTACTTC. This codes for CASRSRGGEQYF.

CDR3 region: CAIRQGLAGGSTDTQYF. CDR3 DNA sequence: TGTGCCATCAGACAGGGACTAGCGGGAGGAAGCACAGATACGCAGTATTTT. V is TRBV10-3 and J is TRBJ2-3; 15 bases agree with TRBD2. V was clipped by 6 bases and J by 0 bases; unmatched bases: 4. CDR1 and CDR2 (germline): ENHRY, SYGVKD. The CDR3 consists of 17 residues.

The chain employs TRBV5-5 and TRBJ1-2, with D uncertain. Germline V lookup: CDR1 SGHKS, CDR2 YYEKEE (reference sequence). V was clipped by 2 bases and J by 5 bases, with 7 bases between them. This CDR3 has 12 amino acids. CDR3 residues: CASSFLEYGYTF. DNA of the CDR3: TGTGCCAGCAGCTTCCTTGAGTATGGCTACACCTTC.

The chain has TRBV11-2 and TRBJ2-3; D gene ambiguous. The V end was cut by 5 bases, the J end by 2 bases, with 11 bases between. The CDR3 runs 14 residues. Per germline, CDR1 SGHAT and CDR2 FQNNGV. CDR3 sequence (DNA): TGTGCCAGCAGCCCGCGGCAGCTCACAGATACGCAGTATTTT. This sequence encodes CASSPRQLTDTQYF.

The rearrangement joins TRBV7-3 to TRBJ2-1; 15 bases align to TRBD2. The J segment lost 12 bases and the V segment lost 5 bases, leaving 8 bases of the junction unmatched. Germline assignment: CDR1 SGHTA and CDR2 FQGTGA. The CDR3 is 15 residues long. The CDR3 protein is CASSPGLAGGIGQFF. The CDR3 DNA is TGTGCCAGCAGCCCCGGACTAGCGGGGGGGATCGGGCAGTTCTTC.